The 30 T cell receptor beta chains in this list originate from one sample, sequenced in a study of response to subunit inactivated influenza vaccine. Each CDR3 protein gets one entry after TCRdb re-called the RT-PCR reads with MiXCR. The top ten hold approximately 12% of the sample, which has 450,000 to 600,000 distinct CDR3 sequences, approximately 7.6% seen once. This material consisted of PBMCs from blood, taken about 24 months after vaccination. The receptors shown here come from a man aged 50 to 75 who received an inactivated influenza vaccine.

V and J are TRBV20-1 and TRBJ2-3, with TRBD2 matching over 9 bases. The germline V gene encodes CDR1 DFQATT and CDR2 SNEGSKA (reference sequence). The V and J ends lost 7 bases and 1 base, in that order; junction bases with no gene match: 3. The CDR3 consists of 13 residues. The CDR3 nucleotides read TGCAGTGGGGAGCGGGAGGGCACAGATACGCAGTATTTT. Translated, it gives CSGEREGTDTQYF.

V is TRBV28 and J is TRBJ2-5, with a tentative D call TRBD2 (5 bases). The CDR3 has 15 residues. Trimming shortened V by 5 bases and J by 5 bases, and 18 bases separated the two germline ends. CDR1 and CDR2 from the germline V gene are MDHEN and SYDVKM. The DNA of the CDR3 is TGTGCCAGCAGTCCCCGACGGACTTCCAGGGAGACCCAGTACTTC. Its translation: CASSPRRTSRETQYF.

The CDR3 is CASSQDLRTVTGELFF. For the CDR3, the DNA is TGTGCCAGCAGCCAAGATCTCCGGACAGTCACCGGGGAGCTGTTTTTT. This chain uses TRBV4-2 with TRBJ2-2; D is perhaps TRBD1 (6 bases). Per the germline V gene, CDR1 is LGHNA and CDR2 is YNFKEQ. The CDR3 spans 16 residues. Between the trimmed V and J ends, which lost 0 bases and 4 bases, there was a span of 12 bases.

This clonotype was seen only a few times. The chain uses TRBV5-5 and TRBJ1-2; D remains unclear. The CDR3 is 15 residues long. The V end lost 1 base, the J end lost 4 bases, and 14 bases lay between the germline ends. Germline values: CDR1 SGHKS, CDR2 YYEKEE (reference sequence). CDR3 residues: CASSLYPTVGYGYTF. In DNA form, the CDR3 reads TGTGCCAGCAGCTTGTATCCGACGGTTGGCTATGGCTACACCTTC. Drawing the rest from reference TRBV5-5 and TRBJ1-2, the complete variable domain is DAGVTQSPTHLIKTRGQQVTLRCSPISGHKSVSWYQQVLGQGPQFIFQYYEKEERGRGNFPDRFSARQFPNYSSELNVNALLLGDSALYLCASSLYPTVGYGYTFGSGTRLTVV.

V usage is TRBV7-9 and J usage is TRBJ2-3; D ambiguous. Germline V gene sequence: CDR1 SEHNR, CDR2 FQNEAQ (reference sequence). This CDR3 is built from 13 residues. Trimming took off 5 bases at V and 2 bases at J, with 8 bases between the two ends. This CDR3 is CASSKLDTDTQYF. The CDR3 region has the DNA TGTGCCAGCAGCAAGTTAGACACAGATACGCAGTATTTT.

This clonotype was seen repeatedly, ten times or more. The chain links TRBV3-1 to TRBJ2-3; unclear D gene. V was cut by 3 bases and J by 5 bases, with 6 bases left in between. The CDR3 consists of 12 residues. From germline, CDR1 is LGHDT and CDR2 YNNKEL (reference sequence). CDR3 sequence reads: CASSQRLDTQYF. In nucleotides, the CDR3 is TGTGCCAGCAGCCAGAGATTAGATACGCAGTATTTT.

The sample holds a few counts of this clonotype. The CDR3 DNA reads TGTGCCAGCAGCCCTGCCACACACAAATCCTACGAGCAGTACTTC. Translated, it gives CASSPATHKSYEQYF. V gene TRBV7-8 combines with J gene TRBJ2-7, with D hard to call. There are 15 residues in the CDR3. V lost 5 bases to trimming and J lost 1 base, with 15 bases between them. The germline V gene has CDR1 SGHVS and CDR2 FQNEAQ.

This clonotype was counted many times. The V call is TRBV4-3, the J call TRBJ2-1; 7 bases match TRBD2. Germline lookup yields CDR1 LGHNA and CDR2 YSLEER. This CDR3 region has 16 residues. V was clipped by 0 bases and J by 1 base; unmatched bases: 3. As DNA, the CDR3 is TGCGCCAGCAGCCAAGATATCGGGGGGTCCTACAATGAGCAGTTCTTC. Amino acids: CASSQDIGGSYNEQFF.

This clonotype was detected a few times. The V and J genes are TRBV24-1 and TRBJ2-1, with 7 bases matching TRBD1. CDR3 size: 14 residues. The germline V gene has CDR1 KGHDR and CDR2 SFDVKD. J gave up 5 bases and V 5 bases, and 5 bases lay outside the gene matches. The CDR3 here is CATSVAGGHNEQFF. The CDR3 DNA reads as TGTGCCACCAGTGTGGCAGGGGGTCACAATGAGCAGTTCTTC.

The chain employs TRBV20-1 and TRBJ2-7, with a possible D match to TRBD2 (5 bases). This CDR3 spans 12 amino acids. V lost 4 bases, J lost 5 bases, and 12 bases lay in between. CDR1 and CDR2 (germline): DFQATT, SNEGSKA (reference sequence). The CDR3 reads CSANAGIDEQYF. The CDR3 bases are TGCAGTGCTAACGCGGGTATCGACGAGCAGTACTTC.

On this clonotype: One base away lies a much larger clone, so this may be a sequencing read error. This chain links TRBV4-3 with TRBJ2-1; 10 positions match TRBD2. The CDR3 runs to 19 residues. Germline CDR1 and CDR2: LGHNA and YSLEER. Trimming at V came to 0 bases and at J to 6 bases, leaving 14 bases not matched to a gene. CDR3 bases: TGCGCCAGCAGCCAAGATACGGGGACTAGCGACTTATATGGCAATGAGCAGTTCTTC. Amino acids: CASSQDTGTSDLYGNEQFF.

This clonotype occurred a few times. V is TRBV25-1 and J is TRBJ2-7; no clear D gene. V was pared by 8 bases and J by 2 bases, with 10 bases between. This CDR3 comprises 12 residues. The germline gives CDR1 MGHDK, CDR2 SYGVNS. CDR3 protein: CASESVPYEQYF. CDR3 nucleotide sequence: TGTGCCAGCGAGAGTGTGCCCTACGAGCAGTACTTC.

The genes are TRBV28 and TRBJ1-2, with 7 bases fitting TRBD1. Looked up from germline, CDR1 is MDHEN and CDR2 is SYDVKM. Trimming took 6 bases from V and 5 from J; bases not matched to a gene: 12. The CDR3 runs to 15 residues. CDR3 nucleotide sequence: TGTGCCAGCAGCTCGATCGACAGGGTCGGGTATGGCTACACCTTC. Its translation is CASSSIDRVGYGYTF.

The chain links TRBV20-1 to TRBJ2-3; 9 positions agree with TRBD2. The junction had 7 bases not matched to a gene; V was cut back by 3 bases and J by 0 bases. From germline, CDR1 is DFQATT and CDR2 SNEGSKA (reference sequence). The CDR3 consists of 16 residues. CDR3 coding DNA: TGCAGTGCTAGTACTGGGACTAGCAGAAGCACAGATACGCAGTATTTT. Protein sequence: CSASTGTSRSTDTQYF.

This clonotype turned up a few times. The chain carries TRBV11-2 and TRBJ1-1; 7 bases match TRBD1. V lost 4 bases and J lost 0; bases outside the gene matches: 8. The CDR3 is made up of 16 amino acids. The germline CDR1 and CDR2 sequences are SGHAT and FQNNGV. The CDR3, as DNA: TGTGCCAGCAGCTCGTTTGGGGGACAGATGAACACTGAAGCTTTCTTT. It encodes CASSSFGGQMNTEAFF.

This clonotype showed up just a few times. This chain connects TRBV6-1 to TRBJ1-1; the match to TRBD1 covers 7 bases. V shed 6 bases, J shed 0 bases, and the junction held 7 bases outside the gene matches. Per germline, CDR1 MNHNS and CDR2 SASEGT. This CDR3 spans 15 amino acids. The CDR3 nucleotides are TGTGCCAGCAGAAGGGACAGAATAATGAACACTGAAGCTTTCTTT. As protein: CASRRDRIMNTEAFF.

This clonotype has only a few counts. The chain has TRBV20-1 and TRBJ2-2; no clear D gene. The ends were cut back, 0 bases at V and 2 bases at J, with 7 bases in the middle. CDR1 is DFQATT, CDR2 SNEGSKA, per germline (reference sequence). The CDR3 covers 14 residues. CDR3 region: CSAREVVNTGELFF. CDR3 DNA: TGCAGTGCTAGAGAGGTTGTCAACACCGGGGAGCTGTTTTTT.

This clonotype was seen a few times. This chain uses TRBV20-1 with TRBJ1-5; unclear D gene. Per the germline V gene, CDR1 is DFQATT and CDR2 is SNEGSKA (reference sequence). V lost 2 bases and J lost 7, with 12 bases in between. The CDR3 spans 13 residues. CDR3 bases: TGCAGTGCTAGAATAGCGGTTTACCAGCCCCAGCATTTT. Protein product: CSARIAVYQPQHF.

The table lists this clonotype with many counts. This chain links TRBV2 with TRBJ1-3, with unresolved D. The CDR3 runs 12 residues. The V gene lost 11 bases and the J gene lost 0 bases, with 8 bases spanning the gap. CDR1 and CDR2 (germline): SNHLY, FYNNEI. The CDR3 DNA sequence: TGTGCCTACAAAGCCTCTGGAAACACCATATATTTT. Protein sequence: CAYKASGNTIYF.

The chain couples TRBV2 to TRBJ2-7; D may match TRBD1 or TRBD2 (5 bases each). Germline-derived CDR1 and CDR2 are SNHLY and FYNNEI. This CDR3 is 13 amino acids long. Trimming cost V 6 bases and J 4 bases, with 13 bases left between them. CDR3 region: CASRGTVLYEQYF. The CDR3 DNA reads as TGTGCCAGCAGGGGGACGGTTCTTTACGAGCAGTACTTC.

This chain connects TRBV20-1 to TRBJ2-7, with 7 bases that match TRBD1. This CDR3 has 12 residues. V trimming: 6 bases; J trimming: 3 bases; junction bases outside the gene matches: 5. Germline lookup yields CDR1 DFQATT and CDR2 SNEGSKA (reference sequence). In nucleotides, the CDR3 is TGCAGTGCAAGACAGGGTCTCTACGAGCAGTACTTC. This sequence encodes CSARQGLYEQYF.

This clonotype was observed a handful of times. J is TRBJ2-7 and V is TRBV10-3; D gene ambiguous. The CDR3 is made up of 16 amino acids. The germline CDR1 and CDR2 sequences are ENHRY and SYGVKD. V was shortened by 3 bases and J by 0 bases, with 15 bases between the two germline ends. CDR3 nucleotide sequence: TGTGCCATCAGTGATCGCGACACTTCTTACTCCTACGAGCAGTACTTC. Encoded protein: CAISDRDTSYSYEQYF.

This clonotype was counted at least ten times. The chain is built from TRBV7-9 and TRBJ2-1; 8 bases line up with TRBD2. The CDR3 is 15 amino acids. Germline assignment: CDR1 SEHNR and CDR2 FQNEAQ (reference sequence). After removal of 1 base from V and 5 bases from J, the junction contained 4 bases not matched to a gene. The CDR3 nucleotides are TGTGCCAGCAGCTTAGAAGGACTAGCTAACAATGAGCAGTTCTTC. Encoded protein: CASSLEGLANNEQFF.

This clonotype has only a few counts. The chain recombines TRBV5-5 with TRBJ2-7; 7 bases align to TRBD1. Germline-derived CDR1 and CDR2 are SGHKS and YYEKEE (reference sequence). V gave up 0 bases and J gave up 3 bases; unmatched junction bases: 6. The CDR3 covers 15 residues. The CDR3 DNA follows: TGTGCCAGCAGCTTGGGACAGGGACCGATCTACGAGCAGTACTTC. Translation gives CASSLGQGPIYEQYF.

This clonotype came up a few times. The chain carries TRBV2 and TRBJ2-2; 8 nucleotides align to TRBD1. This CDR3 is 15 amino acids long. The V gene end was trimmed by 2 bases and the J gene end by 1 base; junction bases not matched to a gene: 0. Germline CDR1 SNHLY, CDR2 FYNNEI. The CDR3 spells CASSETGGNTGELFF. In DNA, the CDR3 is TGTGCCAGCAGTGAAACAGGGGGGAACACCGGGGAGCTGTTTTTT.

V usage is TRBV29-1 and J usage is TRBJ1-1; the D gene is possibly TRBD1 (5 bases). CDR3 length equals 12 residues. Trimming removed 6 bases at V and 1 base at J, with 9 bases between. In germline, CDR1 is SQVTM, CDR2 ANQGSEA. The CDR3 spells CSVGRPNTEAFF. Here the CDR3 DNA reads TGCAGCGTGGGACGGCCGAACACTGAAGCTTTCTTT.

Written as DNA, the CDR3 is TGTGCCAGCAGTCCACGGACAGGGGCGGGGACCACTGAAGCTTTCTTT. Translation: CASSPRTGAGTTEAFF. The V and J genes are TRBV12-3 or TRBV12-4 and TRBJ1-1; 9 bases are a match to TRBD1. V lost 5 bases and J lost 4; bases outside the gene matches: 11. The CDR3 covers 16 residues.

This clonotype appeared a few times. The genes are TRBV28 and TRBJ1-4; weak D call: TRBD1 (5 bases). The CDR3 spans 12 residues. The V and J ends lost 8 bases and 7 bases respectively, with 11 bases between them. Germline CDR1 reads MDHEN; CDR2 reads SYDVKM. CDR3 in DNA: TGTGCCAGCCGCCGCGGGGGTGAAAAACTGTTTTTT. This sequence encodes CASRRGGEKLFF. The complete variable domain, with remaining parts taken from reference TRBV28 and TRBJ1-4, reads DVKVTQSSRYLVKRTGEKVFLECVQDMDHENMFWYRQDPGLGLRLIYFSYDVKMKEKGDIPEGYSVSREKKERFSLILESASTNQTSMYLCASRRGGEKLFFGSGTQLSVL.

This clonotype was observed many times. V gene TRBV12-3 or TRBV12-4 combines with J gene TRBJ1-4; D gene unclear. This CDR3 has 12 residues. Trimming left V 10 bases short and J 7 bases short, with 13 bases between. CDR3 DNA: TGTGCCAACGGGAATGACGGTGAAAAACTGTTTTTT. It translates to CANGNDGEKLFF.

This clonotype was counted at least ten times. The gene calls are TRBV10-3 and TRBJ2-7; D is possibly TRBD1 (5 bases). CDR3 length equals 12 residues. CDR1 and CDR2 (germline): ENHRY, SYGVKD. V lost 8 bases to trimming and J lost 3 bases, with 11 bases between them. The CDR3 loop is CAIAPDSYEQYF. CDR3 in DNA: TGTGCCATCGCCCCCGACAGCTACGAGCAGTACTTC.